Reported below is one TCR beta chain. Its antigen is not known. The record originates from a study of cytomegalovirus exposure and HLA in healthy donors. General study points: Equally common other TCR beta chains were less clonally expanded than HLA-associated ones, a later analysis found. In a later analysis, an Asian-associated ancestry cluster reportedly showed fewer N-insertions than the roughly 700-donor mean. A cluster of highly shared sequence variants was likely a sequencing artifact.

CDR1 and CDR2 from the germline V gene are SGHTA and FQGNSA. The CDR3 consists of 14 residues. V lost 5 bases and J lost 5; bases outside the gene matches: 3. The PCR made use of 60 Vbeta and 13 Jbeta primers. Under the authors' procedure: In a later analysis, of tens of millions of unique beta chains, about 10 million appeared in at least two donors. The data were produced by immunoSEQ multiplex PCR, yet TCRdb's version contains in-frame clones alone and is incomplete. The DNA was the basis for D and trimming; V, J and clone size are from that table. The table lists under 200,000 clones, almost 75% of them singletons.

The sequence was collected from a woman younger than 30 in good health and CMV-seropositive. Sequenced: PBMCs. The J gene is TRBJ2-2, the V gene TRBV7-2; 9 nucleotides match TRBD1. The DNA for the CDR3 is TGTGCCAGCAGCCCAGACAGGGGGACCGGGGAGCTGTTTTTT. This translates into CASSPDRGTGELFF. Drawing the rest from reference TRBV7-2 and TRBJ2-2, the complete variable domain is GAGVSQSPSNKVTEKGKDVELRCDPISGHTALYWYRQSLGQGLEFLIYFQGNSAPDKSGLPSDRFSAERTGGSVSTLTIQRTQQEDSAVYLCASSPDRGTGELFFGEGSRLTVL.